Only a few counts were recorded for the clone carrying this TCR beta chain. The antigen remains undetermined. V was pared by 6 bases and J by 3 bases, with 15 bases of the junction left unmatched. The CDR3 covers 17 residues. Germline V gene sequence: CDR1 LNHDA, CDR2 SQIVND (reference sequence). These data originate in a study of T cell repertoires in cytomegalovirus infection. At the level of the study: Public TCR beta signatures were indicative of both CMV infection and a matching HLA type.

Whole-study results and caveats: HLA-C-restricted TCR beta clonotypes specific for CMV led the ex vivo response. Identification of carriers of CMV plus the relevant HLA was performed using cumulative public TCR beta family frequency.

TCRdb re-called the reads through MiXCR, storing one row per CDR3 protein. The table has about 150,000 distinct CDR3 sequences, around 22% seen once. The gene calls are TRBV19 and TRBJ1-1; 8 positions match TRBD1. The sequence was obtained from a human donor in good health (CMV status not recorded). Some clones in this sample may be carry-over from other donors' samples. The sample was PBMCs. CDR3 bases: TGTGCCAGTAGCACCGGACAGGGAGGTTATTTAGACACTGAAGCTTTCTTT. Protein: CASSTGQGGYLDTEAFF.